This TCR beta chain was sequenced for a study of T-cell reconstitution after alpha-beta-depleted transplantation in children. General study findings and limits: In patients about two months after transplant, alpha-beta T cells reportedly arose from several hundred expanded graft clones. There were some patients whose high TCRbeta diversity at day 60 came from surviving recipient T cells and thymic progenitors.

The TCRbeta library was prepared with unique molecular identifiers. TCRdb fed the PCR reads into MiXCR, producing one record per CDR3 protein. Here the sample spans 610,000 or so distinct CDR3 sequences, more than 20% being singletons. As for this clonotype: The antigen is unknown. The junction shows a germline mismatch at one end, possibly a read error.

The CDR3 runs to 18 residues. CDR1 LGHDT and CDR2 YNNKEL come from the germline V gene (reference sequence). The sequence derives from a boy under two years old with Wiskott-Aldrich syndrome, due to receive a stem cell transplant. The sequencing here drew on PBMCs, taken before TCRalphabeta/CD19-depleted stem cell transplant. J is TRBJ2-1 and V is TRBV3-1; 9 positions agree with TRBD2. The CDR3 sequence: CASSQEGGSGSSYNEQFF. CDR3 coding DNA: TGTGCCAGCAGTCAAGAAGGAGGTAGCGGGAGCTCCTACAATGAGCAGTTCTTC.